The TCR beta chain under discussion was sequenced for a study of blood T cell repertoires in COVID-19 (dated by TCRdb to the early 2020s). With regard to the full study: The collaborator samples originated in the United States, Italy and Spain and spanned the acute and convalescent phases of COVID-19. The prospective study material was composed of cDNA or gDNA derived from T cells, B-cell-depleted T cells, or PBMCs. The dataset comprised deeply sampled blood TCRbeta repertoires from subjects exposed to, actively infected with, or recovered from COVID-19. The repertoires were released in a freely available public database intended as a resource for research on the immune response to SARS-CoV-2. The samples were drawn from the first 160 participants of the ongoing ImmuneRACE study and from over a thousand subjects provided by 6 global collaborators. A de-identified subject ID, COVID-19 status, age in years and sex were almost always included in the sample metadata. Where available, HLA class I and class II types were obtained from metadata supplied by the sample provider rather than from assay-based typing. Study-wide findings and limitations: How much clinical and demographic metadata was included differed by source and by participant, and the metadata was provided uncurated.

The immunoSEQ Assay, a bias-controlled multiplex PCR, was used to amplify TCRbeta CDR3 regions from genomic DNA. Concerning the study's data processing: Within the assay, amplification of reference gene primers was used to estimate how many nucleated cells each sample contained. To quantify the absolute abundance of each unique TCRbeta CDR3 rearrangement, sequence reads were collapsed and filtered. For each sample, productive Simpson clonality was calculated by taking the square root of Simpson's diversity index across productive rearrangements. TCRdb took over this immuneACCESS table, retaining in-frame rearrangements with V and J assigned. Such tables are incomplete; in checked studies, under half of the missing clones stem from an unresolved V gene, and the remainder is unexplained. That table gives V, J and clone size, and the DNA gave D and trimming. In this sample the table shows 40,000 to 50,000 clones, just over 85% of which occur a single time. Approximately 60% of the sample is held by the ten biggest clonotypes.

Cut back by 4 bases and 5 bases, the V and J ends lie 20 bases apart. Based on the germline V gene, the CDR1 and CDR2 sequences are MNHEY and SVGAGI. From the cysteine through the phenylalanine, the CDR3 covers 16 amino acids. CDR3 DNA is the only sequence kept; it has 48 bases, read in frame from the first base. As concerns this clone: Its cognate antigen has yet to be identified. Base qualities were left out, and no much larger clone turns up one base away.

The collaborating institutions used their own protocols to collect whole blood in K2EDTA tubes. For TCRbeta analysis, collaborators shipped samples as frozen whole blood, isolated PBMCs, or DNA extracted from either of those sample types. Sequencing used peripheral blood. The rearranged chain carries TRBV6-5 and TRBJ2-5; the D gene is perhaps TRBD2, on 6 matching bases. The clonotype originates from a man aged 65 to 85 with acute or convalescent COVID-19. CDR3 loop: CASSSPRMDYSETQYF. In nucleotide form, the sequence is TGTGCCAGCAGTTCTCCCAGGATGGACTACTCGGAGACCCAGTACTTC.